This TCR beta chain was profiled in a study of shared clonotypes between healthy human individuals. Study-level findings and limits: Between several donors, naive CD4 clonotypes were shared at a level of approximately 5%.

The CDR3 extends over 13 amino acids. Germline CDR1 and CDR2: SNHLY and FYNNEI. V shed 1 base and J shed 6 bases, with 10 bases lying between them. This clone was counted a few times. Its antigen remains unknown. DNA at around 200 ng, 30,000 or so T cell genomes, went into sorted-subset replicate PCRs. Sequencing was performed with immunoSEQ multiplex PCR; in TCRdb, only in-frame clones are kept and a portion is missing. The sample contains around 1.6 million clones, roughly 98% of which appear only once. The clonotype originates from a man aged 25-45 years in good health. The sequencing sample was made of naive CD4+ T cells sorted from blood. Subset: CD45RA+ positively selected. The genes are TRBV2 and TRBJ2-7, with D unclear. The chain's CDR3 is CASSEVDDTEQYF. As DNA, the CDR3 is TGTGCCAGCAGTGAAGTAGACGACACCGAGCAGTACTTC.